This T cell receptor (beta chain) originates from a study of cytomegalovirus exposure and HLA in healthy donors. Study summary: The roughly 120 validation repertoires matched the 650 to 850 first-cohort repertoires in platform, a later analysis reported.

Whole-study findings and limits: The authors listed 180 or so TCR beta chains as cytomegalovirus-associated.

As for this clone: Its antigen is undetermined.

Germline CDR1 SGHRS, CDR2 YFSETQ. This CDR3 is 18 amino acids long. Trimming at V came to 5 bases and at J to 2 bases, leaving 14 bases not matched to a gene. The donors were part of the validation cohort of fewer than 150 subjects. That cohort was separate from the first cohort, which comprised under 750 subjects. TCRdb's copy holds only in-frame clones and misses some; the assay was immunoSEQ multiplex PCR. The sample shows 150,000 to 200,000 clones, about 90% of them seen only once. The sequenced material came from PBMCs. The receptor was isolated from a woman aged 18-35 years in good health and CMV-seropositive. The chain is built from TRBV5-1 and TRBJ1-2; 11 bases agree with TRBD1. CDR3 sequence (DNA): TGCGCCAGCAGGATCGGGACAGGGGGAGTCAAGGGGAACTATGGCTACACCTTC. This sequence encodes CASRIGTGGVKGNYGYTF.